This TCR beta chain stems from a study of cytomegalovirus exposure and HLA in healthy donors (dated by TCRdb to about 2017). Looking at the study overall: In an earlier analysis of approximately 500 of the donors, around 290 Gb of sequence data and about 110 million unique TCR beta sequences from 150 million to 200 million T cells were reported. An early release that covered about 600 HLA-typed donors contained 300 to 350 gigabases of sequencing data and 65 million to 100 million unique TCR sequences. Of the roughly 400 genotyped donors, approximately 83% fell in the genetic ancestry cluster associated with self-reported Caucasian donors. The study aimed to test whether cataloging public T cell receptors could reveal signatures of past pathogen exposure. Using immunosequencing, the study profiled T cell repertoires from 500 to 800 subjects and related those repertoires to cytomegalovirus serostatus. Along with the roughly 670-subject first cohort, a separate validation cohort of over a hundred different subjects was used. To predict cytomegalovirus infection status, the study brought together high-throughput TCR immunosequencing, statistical association of individual TCRs with disease status, and machine learning. In a later analysis, previously published TCR beta repertoires from several hundred donors were re-analyzed and high-resolution HLA genotyping was added so that TCR occurrence patterns could be studied. Rather than drawing on any new phenotypic data, the later analysis identified candidate immune exposures from TCR beta sequences and the way those sequences occurred across donors. To decide whether each TCR beta V gene segment behaved as functional or pseudogenic, an earlier analysis of some 600 of the donors relied on high-throughput TCR beta sequencing. Donor age, sex, ethnicity and CMV serostatus were compiled together with the repertoire data. A later genetic analysis took genome-wide SNP genotypes for about 65% of the roughly 670 donors and used that subset as a discovery cohort. Every discovery cohort repertoire had been produced on one sequencing platform. HLA typing covered class I and class II loci at four-digit resolution. The number of donors typed differed by locus, with about 629-630 for A, B, C, DRB1 and DQB1, over 500 for DQA1, 600 to 610 for DPA1, and 450 to 480 for DPB1. About five DR-DQ haplotypes were treated as single units for association and clustering because of strong linkage in the cohort. Among almost 400 genotyped donors of the cohort, an average of approximately 240,000 unique TCR beta nucleotide sequences were sequenced per donor, roughly a sixth of them non-productive.

In total, about 650 healthy bone marrow donors made up the cohort. At the time of sampling, all cohort members were nominally healthy, though unrecorded immune exposures were likely present. The donor tested CMV seronegative, placing the donor among the roughly 350 seronegative members of the cohort. A peripheral blood sample was collected from each donor, and TCR beta sequencing was performed on peripheral blood mononuclear cells. Genomic DNA was extracted from the blood cell samples with the Qiagen DNeasy Blood Extraction Kit. Libraries were constructed by the immunoSEQ multiplex PCR assay. For the multiplex PCR, a mixture combining 60 forward primers for TCR Vbeta segments and 13 reverse primers for TCR Jbeta segments was used. The CDR3 region of rearranged TCR beta genes was amplified from genomic DNA by a multiplex PCR assay. On the Illumina HiSeq System, the amplified TCR beta libraries were sequenced as 87-base-pair reads. The authors processed their data as follows. A later analysis tallied approximately 87 million unique TCR beta chains across the 640 or so repertoires, and around 10 million of those chains were shared by two or more donors. Raw reads were error-corrected and collapsed into unique sequences by a nearest-neighbor algorithm in which closely related sequences were merged to remove PCR and sequencing errors. To assign V, D and J gene segments, CDR3 sequences were aligned to IMGT reference sequences. For a sequence to be retained, a match of at least six nucleotides to both a V gene segment and a J gene segment was required. Rearrangements were classified as productive when the CDR3 lacked stop codons and remained in frame with V and J, and all other rearrangements were classified as non-productive. Following IMGT convention, CDR3 was defined as the stretch from the second conserved V-encoded cysteine up to the conserved J-encoded phenylalanine. The earlier analysis of some 580 of the donors excluded any sequence lacking an unambiguous match to a single V gene segment. An earlier analysis of 500 to 700 of the donors classified V segments as functional when productive rearrangements were above 56.7% and as segregating when the standard deviation between donors was above 5%. To diagnose cytomegalovirus status from the catalog of TCR beta chain sequences, a statistical classification framework was built. V and J gene assignment, in a later analysis, came from comparing TCR nucleotide sequences with IMGT/GENE-DB human TR gene sequences. Using the TCRdist pipeline, a later analysis assigned CDR3 sequences along with most-parsimonious VDJ recombination scenarios. In a later analysis, every TCR beta chain was defined by the combination of its CDR3 amino acid sequence and its V-gene family, and reads without a unique V-gene family were dropped. In a later analysis, around 650 highly shared, low-generation-probability nucleotide sequences were removed to address suspected cross-contamination and a sequencing artifact. In a later analysis, a clonal expansion index was calculated for each public chain from normalized within-repertoire ranks of inferred template counts. In a later analysis, generation probabilities were computed using a VDJ recombination model fitted to out-of-frame rearrangements, and the results were checked against IGoR. In a later analysis, TCR-TCR, TCR-HLA and TCR-CMV co-occurrence was scored with hypergeometric tests, and a repertoire-size bias correction was applied to TCR pairs. To estimate false discovery rates, a later analysis permuted the HLA or CMV assignments 20 times. In a later analysis, co-occurring TCRs were grouped using DBSCAN, and TCRdist sequence similarity was added for clustering within HLA-allele-positive subsets. For co-occurrence clustering, repertoires with fewer than 30,000 or more than 120,000 public chains were excluded, along with five repertoires with anomalous nucleotide sharing. What TCRdb holds here is the immuneACCESS table cut down to in-frame rearrangements. Part of the clones is not present; checked against another copy, under half of the missing clones reflect an unresolved V gene, and the others are unexplained. That table supplies the V and J calls and clone size; D and trimming were determined from the DNA. This sample's table has entries for approximately 110,000 clones. In total, the top ten clones hold about 0.93% of the sample.

The study at large found these results: HLA typing was unavailable for some donors at each locus, so association tests used only the typed subset. The only immune exposure information available for the cohort was CMV serostatus. Three of the identified cytomegalovirus-associated TCR beta chains were confirmed in vitro to be specific for cytomegalovirus antigens. The 87-base-pair reads could not distinguish some IMGT-functional V segments, including TRBV6-2 and TRBV6-3, so those segments were excluded. An earlier analysis of around 500 of the donors showed that most TCR beta V segments appeared in productive rearrangements either about 87% or about 30% of the time, which broadly matched IMGT annotations. A later analysis found that TCR association rates varied across HLA loci, with DRB1 alleles showing the most associated TCRs and HLA-C alleles the fewest. According to a later analysis, parvovirus B19, influenza, CMV and Epstein-Barr virus appeared linked to several top co-occurrence clusters. In this cohort, only TCR beta chains were sequenced, and detectable features were limited by the absence of alpha or paired-chain data. A further reported finding was that TCR beta sequences accurately predicted the HLA-A and HLA-B alleles for most subjects in the first cohort. A later analysis found that most CMV-associated TCR beta chains appeared HLA-restricted, with HLA associations seemingly driven largely by CMV exposure. A later analysis associated about 17,000 TCR beta sequences with specific HLA alleles at a false discovery rate of 0.05. Roughly uniform sequencing depth across donors was assumed in presence/absence analyses, although this assumption may not hold. According to a later genetic analysis, donors in an Asian-associated ancestry cluster had fewer N-insertions in productive TCRs than the approximately 670-donor mean. Correlated functional status among segregating V segments might reflect linkage disequilibrium, but an unknown experimental factor could not be ruled out. Compared with equally common non-associated chains, HLA-associated TCR beta chains in a later analysis were more clonally expanded and had lower generation probabilities. A cluster of highly shared sequence variants was judged likely to be a technical artifact of the sequencing pipeline. The authors suggested that the approach could potentially be extended to other disease states and immunological phenotypes. The classifier was reported to diagnose cytomegalovirus status with high specificity and sensitivity in both the original cohort and the validation cohort. A later genetic analysis associated a missense DCLRE1C variant with V-gene and J-gene trimming of TCR beta chains, and an independent cohort replicated the association. In the study, approximately 160 TCR beta chains were listed as associated with cytomegalovirus. When HLA alleles, especially DR and DQ, strongly co-occurred, TCR associations were difficult to assign to individual alleles. Seventeen rarely observed V segments, including chromosome 9 orphons, were excluded from the earlier analysis of about 610 of the donors because counts were too low. While some public TCRs were present in many individuals, most TCR sequences turned up only very rarely across donors.

The CDR3 measures 18 amino acids from cysteine to phenylalanine. Only the CDR3 portion is preserved as DNA: 54 bases, with reading frame beginning at the first base. V is shortened by 0 bases, J by 0 bases, and the region joining them spans 15 bases. CDR1 is given as SGHTA and CDR2 as FQGNSA, both from the germline V gene. Note on this clone: The antigen it recognizes is unknown.

The chain joins TRBV7-2 to TRBJ1-3; perhaps TRBD1 is the D gene, with 5 bases matching. The sequencing input was PBMCs. The TCR comes from a man in his late teens or twenties in good health and CMV-seronegative. The CDR3 here reads CASSLARLGRSSGNTIYF. The DNA reads TGTGCCAGCAGCTTAGCGCGGCTGGGGCGCTCCTCTGGAAACACCATATATTTT.